This entry concerns a single T cell receptor (beta chain). The data were obtained in a study of blood T cell repertoires in COVID-19. Study at large: Collection of acute and convalescent COVID-19 samples took place in the United States, Italy and Spain. The cDNA or gDNA used as material had been derived from T cells, B-cell-depleted T cells, or PBMCs.

Authors' data handling: Using reference gene primer amplification, nucleated cell counts were estimated. Assay: immunoSEQ multiplex PCR; the TCRdb copy retains only in-frame clones and omits some. That table is the source of V, J and clone size, and D and trimming were worked out from the DNA. The profile shows about 130,000 clones, 84% of them singletons. This CDR3 spans 15 amino acids. Germline assignment: CDR1 SGHAT and CDR2 FQNNGV. V lost 5 bases and J 5 bases, leaving 18 bases between the germline ends. The gene calls are TRBV11-2 and TRBJ2-5, with D possibly being TRBD2 (5 bases). This TCR was sampled from a human donor in a cohort sampled during active COVID-19. Material: peripheral blood. CDR3 in amino acids: CASSNSPSPAETQYF. The CDR3, as DNA: TGTGCCAGCAGCAATAGCCCTAGCCCGGCTGAGACCCAGTACTTC. The complete variable domain, with remaining parts taken from reference TRBV11-2 and TRBJ2-5, reads EAGVAQSPRYKIIEKRQSVAFWCNPISGHATLYWYQQILGQGPKLLIQFQNNGVVDDSQLPKDRFSAERLKGVDSTLKIQPAKLEDSAVYLCASSNSPSPAETQYFGPGTRLLVL.